Below, one TCR beta chain is given with its context. The sample is drawn from a study of blood T cell repertoires in COVID-19. Study as a whole: The origin of the acute and convalescent COVID-19 samples was the United States, Italy and Spain. In each case, the material was cDNA or gDNA derived from T cells, B-cell-depleted T cells, or PBMCs.

The length of the CDR3 is 15 residues. Trimming cost V 5 bases and J 3 bases; bases outside gene matches: 7. Germline CDR1 and CDR2: LNHDA and SQIVND (reference sequence). Per the original data handling: Estimation of nucleated cell counts relied on the amplification of reference gene primers. Produced via immunoSEQ multiplex PCR; TCRdb's table is partial and in-frame only. That table supplies the V and J calls and clone size; D and trimming were determined from the DNA. The sample lists about 250,000 clones; approximately 88% were seen once. The chain recombines TRBV19 with TRBJ2-3; 8 bases line up with TRBD2. Sequenced material: peripheral blood. The clonotype was recovered from a woman aged 25-40 years with acute or convalescent COVID-19. The CDR3 sequence is CASSRRAGGTDTQYF. The CDR3 nucleotides read TGTGCCAGTAGTCGGAGGGCGGGAGGTACAGATACGCAGTATTTT.